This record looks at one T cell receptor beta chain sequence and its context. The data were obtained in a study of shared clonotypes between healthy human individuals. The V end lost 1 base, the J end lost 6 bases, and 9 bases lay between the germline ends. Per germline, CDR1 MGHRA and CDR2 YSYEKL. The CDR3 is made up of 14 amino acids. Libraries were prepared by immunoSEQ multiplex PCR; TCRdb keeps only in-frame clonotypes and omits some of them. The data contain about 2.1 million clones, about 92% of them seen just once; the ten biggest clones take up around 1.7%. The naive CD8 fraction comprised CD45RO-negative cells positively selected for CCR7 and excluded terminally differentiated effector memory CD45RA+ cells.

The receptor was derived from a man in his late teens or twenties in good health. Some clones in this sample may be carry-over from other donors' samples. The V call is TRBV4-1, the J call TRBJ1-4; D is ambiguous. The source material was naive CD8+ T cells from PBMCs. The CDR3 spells CASSQVPSDEKLFF. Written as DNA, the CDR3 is TGCGCCAGCAGCCAAGTTCCCTCCGATGAAAAACTGTTTTTT.